Here is one T cell receptor beta chain with its context. This sample was included in a study of pediatric ulcerative colitis. CDR3 length: 17 residues. With 1 base clipped from V and 7 bases from J, the junction kept 10 bases outside the gene matches. The germline gives CDR1 SGHDT, CDR2 YYEEEE. The table came from immunoSEQ multiplex PCR; TCRdb's copy has only in-frame clones and leaves some out. The table has about 15,000 clones, 75% to 90% seen once. Sequencing was performed on blood. The receptor was isolated from a boy aged 5-17 years with moderate ulcerative colitis. This sequence joins TRBV5-6 and TRBJ2-7, with 14 nucleotides matching TRBD2. For the CDR3, the DNA is TGTGCCAGCAGCTTGTTCGGGACTAGCGGGGGACTACGAGAGCAGTACTTC. It is translated as CASSLFGTSGGLREQYF.